The entry below gives a single TCR beta chain sequence along with its context. The sample carries other DNA sequences with the same CDR3. Sequencing was performed with immunoSEQ multiplex PCR; in TCRdb, only in-frame clones are kept and a portion is missing. The profile shows hundreds of thousands of clones, about nine tenths of them singletons. The data were obtained in a study of blood T cell repertoires in COVID-19. Germline V CDR1 and CDR2: LGHDT, YNNKEL (reference sequence). J was trimmed by 5 bases and V by 1 base; bases with no gene match: 5. The CDR3 consists of 15 residues. This sequence originates from a woman aged 18-35 years with acute or convalescent COVID-19. Sequencing used peripheral blood. This chain connects TRBV3-1 (or the pseudogene TRBV3-2) to TRBJ2-5, with 9 nucleotides matching TRBD2. The CDR3 region has the DNA TGTGCCAGCAGCCAAGTGACTAGCGGTGGGGAGACCCAGTACTTC. It codes for CASSQVTSGGETQYF.